The 21 T cell receptor beta chains below were found in one sample sequenced in a study of regulatory T cells in long-lasting Graves disease (dated by TCRdb to about 2021). Reading the label with the study, this specimen's time point is: persistent/refractory GD, antithyroid drugs over 5 years with positive TRAb. For both TCR sequencing and RNA sequencing, RNA was extracted from PBMCs in TRIzol. The receptor library was made with multiplex PCR. Sequencing was performed on an Illumina HiSeq 4000. TCR beta libraries were built with iRepertoire HTBI primers and Arm-PCR amplification of CDR3 regions. The public reads were reanalyzed by TCRdb: fastp trimming at Q25, MiXCR alignment, in-frame beta chains only. Entries are consolidated by CDR3 protein sequence, retaining the most common genes and DNA. In all, the sample holds about 660,000 distinct CDR3 sequences, and about 30% of those were seen once. The ten largest clones add up to roughly 46% of the sample.

The material sequenced was peripheral blood mononuclear cells (PBMCs), taken when the disease was refractory, from a patient treated with antithyroid drugs. Receptor source: a female donor with Graves disease.

This clonotype was observed many times. The chain couples TRBV28 to TRBJ1-2, with D maybe TRBD1 (6 bases). CDR1 and CDR2 from the germline V gene are MDHEN and SYDVKM. The CDR3 consists of 18 residues. Trimming removed 3 bases from V and 7 bases from J, with 27 bases in between. This chain's CDR3 is CASSFPIDRRRGISGYTF. The CDR3 nucleotides read TGTGCCAGCAGTTTCCCCATTGACAGGAGAAGGGGGATTTCTGGCTACACCTTC.

The chain joins TRBV20-1 to TRBJ2-2, with TRBD2 as a possible D gene (5 bases). The germline V and J ends were trimmed by 2 bases and 3 bases, with 13 bases remaining between them. Germline lookup yields CDR1 DFQATT and CDR2 SNEGSKA (reference sequence). The CDR3 covers 15 residues. The CDR3 region is CSARFGVSYTGELFF. The CDR3, as DNA: TGCAGTGCTAGATTCGGGGTATCTTACACCGGGGAGCTGTTTTTT.

This clonotype was found a few times. This chain joins TRBV6-5 and TRBJ1-2, with D hard to call. This CDR3 spans 12 amino acids. The V end lost 3 bases, the J end lost 7 bases, and 9 bases lay between the germline ends. CDR1 is MNHEY and CDR2 is SVGAGI in the germline V gene. The CDR3 DNA reads as TGTGCCAGCAGTTATCTTAGTGTTGGCTACACCTTC. Translating it yields CASSYLSVGYTF.

V gene TRBV6-2 or TRBV6-3 combines with J gene TRBJ1-5; D is uncertain. V lost 8 bases to trimming and J lost 7 bases, with 18 bases between them. This CDR3 has 14 residues. Germline V CDR1 and CDR2: MNHEY, SVGEGT. DNA for the CDR3: TGTGCCAGCCACACCCCCCCTGGGGAGCAGCCCCAGCATTTT. Translation: CASHTPPGEQPQHF.

V gene TRBV28 combines with J gene TRBJ1-5; unclear D gene. The CDR3 is 12 residues long. Per germline, CDR1 MDHEN and CDR2 SYDVKM. The CDR3 bases are TGTGCAATACGGGGAAGCAATCAGCCCCAGCATTTT. This codes for CAIRGSNQPQHF.

The rearrangement joins TRBV19 to TRBJ1-5; perhaps TRBD1 as D (5 bases). Per the germline V gene, CDR1 is LNHDA and CDR2 is SQIVND (reference sequence). V was pared by 4 bases and J by 4 bases, with 20 bases between. The CDR3 is made up of 17 amino acids. The chain's CDR3 is CASSRPQGRGRNQPQHF. The CDR3 nucleotides are TGTGCCAGTAGTAGGCCTCAGGGACGGGGGAGAAATCAGCCCCAGCATTTT.

J is TRBJ1-3 and V is TRBV20-1; possibly TRBD1 for D (5 bases). The V gene lost 0 bases and the J gene lost 0 bases, with 12 bases spanning the gap. CDR1 is DFQATT and CDR2 is SNEGSKA in the germline V gene (reference sequence). CDR3 length: 16 residues. This CDR3 is CSARDGGGFSGNTIYF. DNA of the CDR3: TGCAGTGCTAGAGATGGCGGGGGTTTCTCTGGAAACACCATATATTTT.

J is TRBJ2-7 and V is TRBV25-1, with unresolved D. The CDR3 consists of 12 residues. Germline V gene data show CDR1 as MGHDK and CDR2 as SYGVNS. The V end lost 6 bases, the J end lost 6 bases, and 12 bases lay between the germline ends. The CDR3 DNA is TGTGCCAGCAGCGTTGGGGTTGGCGAGCAGTACTTC. Amino acid sequence: CASSVGVGEQYF.

This chain's CDR3 is CSLHAGVSNEQYF. The CDR3 DNA sequence: TGCAGTCTTCATGCGGGGGTTTCCAACGAGCAGTACTTC. This chain connects TRBV20-1 to TRBJ2-7, with TRBD2 matching 7 bases. After removal of 8 bases from V and 5 bases from J, the junction contained 12 bases not matched to a gene. Germline-derived CDR1 and CDR2 are DFQATT and SNEGSKA (reference sequence). The length of the CDR3 is 13 residues.

Written as DNA, the CDR3 is TGCAGCGTTGATACGGGGCTGTACTATGGCTACACCTTC. Residues: CSVDTGLYYGYTF. V gene TRBV29-1 combines with J gene TRBJ1-2, with D perhaps TRBD1 (5 bases). Trimming left V 3 bases short and J 3 bases short, with 11 bases between. The CDR3 length is 13 residues. Germline V gives CDR1 SQVTM, CDR2 ANQGSEA. Using reference TRBV29-1 and TRBJ1-2 for the parts outside the CDR3, the full variable domain is SAVISQKPSRDICQRGTSLTIQCQVDSQVTMMFWYRQQPGQSLTLIATANQGSEATYESGFVIDKFPISRPNLTFSTLTVSNMSPEDSSIYLCSVDTGLYYGYTFGSGTRLTVV.

The chain uses TRBV2 and TRBJ2-7; 9 bases are a match to TRBD1. CDR1 SNHLY and CDR2 FYNNEI come from the germline V gene. J lost 4 bases, V lost 6 bases, and 10 bases had no gene match. This CDR3 has 15 residues. The CDR3, as DNA: TGTGCCAGCAGGCCGGGGACAGGGTCACAGTACGAGCAGTACTTC. Amino acids: CASRPGTGSQYEQYF.

J is TRBJ2-2 and V is TRBV12-3 or TRBV12-4; a weak D match, TRBD2 (7 bases). V was clipped by 7 bases and J by 7 bases, with 16 bases between them. The CDR3 length is 14 residues. CDR3 region: CASTPRGAGGELFF. CDR3 bases: TGTGCCAGCACCCCTCGGGGGGCGGGCGGGGAGCTGTTTTTT.

The table lists this clonotype with many counts. The chain joins TRBV6-5 to TRBJ1-6, with TRBD1 matching over 8 bases. The V segment lost 4 bases and the J segment 10 bases; nucleotides outside the gene matches: 15. The CDR3 has 17 amino acids. CDR1 is MNHEY and CDR2 is SVGAGI in the germline V gene. CDR3: CASSLGSRTGRESPLHF. Here the CDR3 DNA reads TGTGCCAGCAGTTTGGGATCCAGGACAGGGCGTGAGTCACCCCTCCACTTT.

The chain links TRBV7-9 to TRBJ1-4, with D possibly TRBD1 on 6 matching bases. The CDR3 has 14 residues. V dropped 3 bases and J dropped 7 bases, with 12 bases sitting between them. Germline CDR1 reads SEHNR; CDR2 reads FQNEAQ (reference sequence). CDR3 amino acids: CASSFSGEVEKLFF. The CDR3 DNA sequence: TGTGCCAGCAGCTTCTCAGGGGAAGTTGAAAAACTGTTTTTT.

V and J are TRBV6-2 or TRBV6-3 and TRBJ2-1; 9 nucleotides line up with TRBD1. The CDR3 covers 17 residues. Germline lookup yields CDR1 MNHEY and CDR2 SVGEGT. V shed 4 bases and J 9 bases; nucleotides not matched to a gene: 16. CDR3 sequence reads: CASSFRRGGTGIVEQFF. In DNA, the CDR3 is TGTGCCAGCAGTTTCCGAAGAGGGGGGACAGGGATCGTTGAGCAGTTCTTC.

The chain employs TRBV3-1 and TRBJ1-5; D is possibly TRBD1 (5 bases). The V gene's germline CDR1 is LGHDT and CDR2 YNNKEL (reference sequence). The CDR3 sequence is 14 residues long. The V and J ends lost 1 base and 10 bases respectively, with 14 bases between them. The CDR3 loop reads CASSQAQGSEPQHF. DNA of the CDR3: TGTGCCAGCAGCCAAGCCCAGGGTAGCGAACCCCAGCATTTT.

This sequence joins TRBV28 and TRBJ2-5; 7 bases are shared with TRBD1. Germline CDR1 reads MDHEN; CDR2 reads SYDVKM. The J segment lost 2 bases and the V segment lost 1 base, leaving 4 bases of the junction unmatched. CDR3 length: 15 amino acids. CDR3 in amino acids: CASSLSGQTQETQYF. The CDR3 nucleotides read TGTGCCAGCAGTTTATCGGGACAGACACAAGAGACCCAGTACTTC.

The chain links TRBV20-1 to TRBJ2-7, with TRBD2 matching over 7 bases. CDR3 length equals 13 residues. V gave up 5 bases and J gave up 3 bases; unmatched junction bases: 7. In germline, CDR1 is DFQATT, CDR2 SNEGSKA (reference sequence). As DNA, the CDR3 is TGCAGTGCTCCCCTTCGGGAGGACTACGAGCAGTACTTC. Translating it yields CSAPLREDYEQYF.

This clonotype was counted only a few times. The CDR3 region is CASSLLSEMNTEAFF. As DNA, the CDR3 is TGCGCCAGCAGCTTGCTTTCGGAGATGAACACTGAAGCTTTCTTT. The genes are TRBV5-1 and TRBJ1-1; no reliable D call. The CDR3 is 15 residues long. Germline lookup yields CDR1 SGHRS and CDR2 YFSETQ. V was pared by 1 base and J by 0 bases, with 10 bases between.

The chain combines TRBV24-1 with TRBJ1-4; D is unclear. The V end lost 5 bases, the J end lost 0 bases, and 12 bases lay between the germline ends. The CDR3 has 16 amino acids. Germline V gene sequence: CDR1 KGHDR, CDR2 SFDVKD. The CDR3 reads CATSGGLRATNEKLFF. Written as DNA, the CDR3 is TGTGCCACCAGTGGGGGTCTGAGGGCAACTAATGAAAAACTGTTTTTT.

V and J are TRBV27 and TRBJ1-2; D not resolved. There are 15 residues in the CDR3. Trimming removed 8 bases at V and 3 bases at J, with 19 bases between. In germline, CDR1 is MNHEY, CDR2 SMNVEV (reference sequence). CDR3 protein: CASRKWEFWDYGYTF. The CDR3 DNA reads as TGTGCCAGCCGAAAGTGGGAGTTTTGGGACTATGGCTACACCTTC.